This T cell receptor beta chain stems from a study of T cell responses to AZD1222 COVID-19 vaccine. Regarding the study as a whole: Repertoire sampling occurred only after the peak T cell response. Among spike-specific TCRs, nearly half reportedly target unmutated variant regions.

The data were produced by immunoSEQ multiplex PCR, yet TCRdb's version contains in-frame clones alone and is incomplete. The table lists about 73,000 clones, approximately 92% of them singletons. Turning to this clone: Its antigen is currently unknown.

In germline, CDR1 is SGHKS, CDR2 YYEKEE (reference sequence). The CDR3 loop spans 14 amino acids. V lost 1 base and J 5 bases, leaving 9 bases between the germline ends. Here the sequenced sample was peripheral blood, taken 28 days after the second AZD1222 dose. The rearrangement links TRBV5-5 to TRBJ1-4, with D hard to call. The receptor was isolated from an adult who received the AZD1222 COVID-19 vaccine. This CDR3 is CASSLPRANEKLFF. The CDR3 bases are TGTGCCAGCAGCTTGCCAAGGGCCAATGAAAAACTGTTTTTT.